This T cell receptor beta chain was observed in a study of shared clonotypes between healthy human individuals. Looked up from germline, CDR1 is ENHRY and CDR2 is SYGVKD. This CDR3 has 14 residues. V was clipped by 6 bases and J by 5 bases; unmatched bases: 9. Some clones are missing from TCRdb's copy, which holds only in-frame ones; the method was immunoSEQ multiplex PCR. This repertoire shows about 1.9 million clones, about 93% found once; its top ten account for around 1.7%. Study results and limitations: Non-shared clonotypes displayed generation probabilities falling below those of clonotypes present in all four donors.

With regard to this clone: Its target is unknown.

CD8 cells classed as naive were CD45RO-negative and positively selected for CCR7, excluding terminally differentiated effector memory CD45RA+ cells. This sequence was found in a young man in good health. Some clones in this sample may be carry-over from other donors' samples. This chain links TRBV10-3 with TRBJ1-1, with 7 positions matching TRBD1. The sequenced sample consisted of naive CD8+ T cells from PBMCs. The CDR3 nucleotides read TGTGCCATCAGCCACCCAGGGGGGGGGACTGAAGCTTTCTTT. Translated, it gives CAISHPGGGTEAFF.